This T cell receptor (beta chain) appears in the sequencing data of a study of OX40 agonist ivuxolimab in advanced cancers. Study overall: Partial responses were achieved by three patients, one with hepatocellular carcinoma and two with cutaneous melanoma.

Germline CDR1 LGHNA, CDR2 YSLEER. The CDR3 spans 15 residues. Between the trimmed V and J ends, which lost 1 base and 3 bases, there was a span of 9 bases. Assay: immunoSEQ multiplex PCR; the TCRdb copy retains only in-frame clones and omits some. The data show 65,000 to 90,000 clones, with roughly 92% seen just once and under 10% held by the top ten. This sample comprised CD4+ or CD8+ T cells sorted from blood, obtained in a trial of the OX40 agonist ivuxolimab. The chain has TRBV4-3 and TRBJ1-4; the D gene is possibly TRBD1 (6 bases). This receptor was obtained from an adult with an advanced solid tumor such as melanoma, head and neck, liver or kidney cancer. CDR3: CASSQGGGANEKLFF. DNA of the CDR3: TGCGCCAGCAGCCAAGGAGGGGGGGCTAATGAAAAACTGTTTTTT.